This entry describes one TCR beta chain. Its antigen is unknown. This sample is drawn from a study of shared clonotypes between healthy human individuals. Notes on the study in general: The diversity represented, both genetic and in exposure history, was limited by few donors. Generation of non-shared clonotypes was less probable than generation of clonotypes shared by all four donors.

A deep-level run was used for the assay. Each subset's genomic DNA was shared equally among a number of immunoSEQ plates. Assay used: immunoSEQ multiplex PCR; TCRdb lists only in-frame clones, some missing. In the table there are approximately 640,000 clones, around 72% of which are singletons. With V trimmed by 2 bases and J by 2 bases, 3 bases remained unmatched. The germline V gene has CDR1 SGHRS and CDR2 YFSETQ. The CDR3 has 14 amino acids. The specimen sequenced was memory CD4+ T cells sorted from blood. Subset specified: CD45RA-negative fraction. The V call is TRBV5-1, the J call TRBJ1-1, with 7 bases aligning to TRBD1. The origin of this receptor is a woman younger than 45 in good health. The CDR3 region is CASSFQGDNTEAFF. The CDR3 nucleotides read TGCGCCAGCAGCTTCCAGGGGGATAACACTGAAGCTTTCTTT.